A selection of T cell receptor beta chains follows, all from one sample in a study of prognosis after radiotherapy for stage I lung cancer. TCRdb independently ran MiXCR on the multiplex PCR reads; one entry per CDR3 protein. Among around 8,600 distinct CDR3 sequences listed, approximately 60% were seen once. The sample consisted of PBMCs, taken before or after stereotactic body radiation therapy (not recorded which). Receptors were obtained from a donor aged 50 or older with non-small cell lung cancer. The CDR3 runs from the conserved cysteine through the conserved F or W. A D gene is named only where the DNA matches it firmly. Size is omitted from some rows. Given values are once, few, many or a class for expanded clones.

TRBV6-1	TRBJ1-2	NA	NA	TGTGCCAACATGGAGGACTATGGCTACACCTTC	CANMEDYGYTF
TRBV19	TRBJ2-1	once	NA	TGTGCCAGTAGTATAAGTGCAGCCGCCTACAATGAGCAGTTCTTC	CASSISAAAYNEQFF
TRBV5-1	TRBJ2-7	NA	TRBD2	TGCGCCAGCAGCAAGGAAGCGGGAGTCGCCTACGAGCAGTACTTC	CASSKEAGVAYEQYF
TRBV20-1	TRBJ2-7	NA	TRBD1	TGCAGTGCTAGAGATAGGGGACAGGGCTACGAGCAGTACTTC	CSARDRGQGYEQYF
TRBV28	TRBJ2-3	NA	TRBD2	TGTGCCAGCAGGGTAGCGGGAGGGGGCCGGTATACGCAGTATTTT	CASRVAGGGRYTQYF
TRBV2	TRBJ2-1	medium-sized	TRBD2	TGTGCCAGCAGTGCACTAGCGGGAACATCTGAGCAGTTCTTC	CASSALAGTSEQFF
TRBV30	TRBJ2-3	NA	NA	TGTGCCTGGAGTTCTGGGGGCGCAGGGAAAGATACGCAGTATTTT	CAWSSGGAGKDTQYF
TRBV6-4	TRBJ2-2	NA	TRBD1	TGTGCCAGCAGTGACTCCGGACAGGGGAACATCGGGGAGCTGTTTTTT	CASSDSGQGNIGELFF
TRBV7-9	TRBJ2-1	many	NA	TGTGCCAGCAGCGTAGACCAAGGTATCGGGCAGTTCTTC	CASSVDQGIGQFF
TRBV25-1	TRBJ2-1	NA	TRBD2	TGTGCCAGCAGTGAAGGGAGGGGTATACACAATGAGCAGTTCTTC	CASSEGRGIHNEQFF
TRBV15	TRBJ2-2	NA	TRBD1	TGTGCCACCAGCAGAGATTGGCAGGGGGCTTGGACGGGCGGGGAGCTGTTTTTT	CATSRDWQGAWTGGELFF
TRBV6-2/TRBV6-3	TRBJ1-5	once	TRBD1	TGTGCCAGCAGTTACTACAGACAGGGGGAAAATAAGCCCCAGCATTTT	CASSYYRQGENKPQHF
TRBV19	TRBJ1-2	NA	NA	TGTGCCAGTAGTCTACGGGACCCCTGGGGGGGCTACACCTTC	CASSLRDPWGGYTF